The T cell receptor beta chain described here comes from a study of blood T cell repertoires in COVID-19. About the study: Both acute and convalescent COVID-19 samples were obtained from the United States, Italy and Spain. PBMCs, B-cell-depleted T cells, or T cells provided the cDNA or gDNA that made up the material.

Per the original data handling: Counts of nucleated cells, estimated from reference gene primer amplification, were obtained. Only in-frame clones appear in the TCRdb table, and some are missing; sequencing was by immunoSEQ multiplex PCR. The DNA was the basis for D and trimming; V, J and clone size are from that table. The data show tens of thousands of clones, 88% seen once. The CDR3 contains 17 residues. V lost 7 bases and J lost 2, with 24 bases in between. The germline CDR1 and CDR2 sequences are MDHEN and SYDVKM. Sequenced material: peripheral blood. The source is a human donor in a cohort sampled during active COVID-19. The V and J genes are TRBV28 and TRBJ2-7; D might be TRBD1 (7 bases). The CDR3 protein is CASTLEGAPESAYEQYF. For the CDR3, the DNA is TGTGCCAGCACCCTGGAGGGGGCCCCCGAGTCCGCCTACGAGCAGTACTTC. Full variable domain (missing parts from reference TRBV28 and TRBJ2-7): DVKVTQSSRYLVKRTGEKVFLECVQDMDHENMFWYRQDPGLGLRLIYFSYDVKMKEKGDIPEGYSVSREKKERFSLILESASTNQTSMYLCASTLEGAPESAYEQYFGPGTRLTVT.